This T cell receptor beta chain was profiled in a study of shared clonotypes between healthy human individuals. From germline, CDR1 is MNHEY and CDR2 SMNVEV (reference sequence). The CDR3 is 15 residues long. Trimming left V 1 base short and J 5 bases short, with 14 bases between. CD8 cells classed as naive were CD45RO-negative and positively selected for CCR7, excluding terminally differentiated effector memory CD45RA+ cells. Method: immunoSEQ multiplex PCR; TCRdb's copy keeps in-frame clones and lacks some. The profile shows more than 500,000 clones, approximately 95% of them singletons. This receptor was taken from a woman aged 25 to 39 in good health. Sequencing input: naive CD8+ T cells sorted from blood. The chain combines TRBV27 with TRBJ2-5; maybe TRBD1 (5 bases). CDR3 sequence: CASSLWAGRMETQYF. CDR3 DNA sequence: TGTGCCAGCAGTTTATGGGCAGGGCGGATGGAGACCCAGTACTTC.